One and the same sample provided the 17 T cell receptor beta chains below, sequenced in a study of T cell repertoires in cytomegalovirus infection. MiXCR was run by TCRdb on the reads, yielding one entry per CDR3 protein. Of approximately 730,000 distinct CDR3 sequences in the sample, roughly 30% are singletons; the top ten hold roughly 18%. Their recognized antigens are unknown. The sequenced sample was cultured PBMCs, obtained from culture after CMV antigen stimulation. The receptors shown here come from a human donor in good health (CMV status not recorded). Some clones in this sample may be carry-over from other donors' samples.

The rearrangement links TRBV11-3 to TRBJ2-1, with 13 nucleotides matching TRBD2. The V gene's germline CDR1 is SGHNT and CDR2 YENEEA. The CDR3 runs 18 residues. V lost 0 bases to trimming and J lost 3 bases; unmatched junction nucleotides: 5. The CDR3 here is CASSLDTSGGAGYNEQFF. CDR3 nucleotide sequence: TGTGCCAGCAGCTTAGATACTAGCGGGGGGGCCGGCTACAATGAGCAGTTCTTC. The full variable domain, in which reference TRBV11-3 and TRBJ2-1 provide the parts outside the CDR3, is EAGVVQSPRYKIIEKKQPVAFWCNPISGHNTLYWYLQNLGQGPELLIRYENEEAVDDSQLPKDRFSAERLKGVDSTLKIQPAELGDSAVYLCASSLDTSGGAGYNEQFFGPGTRLTVL.

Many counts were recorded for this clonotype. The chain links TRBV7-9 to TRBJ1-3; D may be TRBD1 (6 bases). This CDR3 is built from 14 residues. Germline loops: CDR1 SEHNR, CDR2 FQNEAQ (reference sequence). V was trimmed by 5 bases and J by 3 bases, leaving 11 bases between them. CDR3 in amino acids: CASSPGVVGNTIYF. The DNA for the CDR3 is TGTGCCAGCAGCCCAGGGGTTGTTGGAAACACCATATATTTT.

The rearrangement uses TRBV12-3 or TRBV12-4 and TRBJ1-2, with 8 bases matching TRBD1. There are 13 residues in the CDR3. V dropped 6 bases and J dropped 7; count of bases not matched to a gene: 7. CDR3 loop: CASSPDQGAGYTF. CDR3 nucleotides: TGTGCCAGCAGCCCTGACCAGGGGGCTGGCTACACCTTC.

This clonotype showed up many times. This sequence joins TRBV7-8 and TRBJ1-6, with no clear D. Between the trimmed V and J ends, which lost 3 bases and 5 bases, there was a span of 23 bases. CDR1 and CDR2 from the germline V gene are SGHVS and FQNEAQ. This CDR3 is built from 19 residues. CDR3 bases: TGTGCCAGCAGCTTCTTTCGATGGACGGTGGAAAGGGATAATTCACCCCTCCACTTT. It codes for CASSFFRWTVERDNSPLHF. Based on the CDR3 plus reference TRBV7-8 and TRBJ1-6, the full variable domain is GAGVSQSPRYKVAKRGQDVALRCDPISGHVSLFWYQQALGQGPEFLTYFQNEAQLDKSGLPSDRFFAERPEGSVSTLKIQRTQQEDSAVYLCASSFFRWTVERDNSPLHFGNGTRLTVT.

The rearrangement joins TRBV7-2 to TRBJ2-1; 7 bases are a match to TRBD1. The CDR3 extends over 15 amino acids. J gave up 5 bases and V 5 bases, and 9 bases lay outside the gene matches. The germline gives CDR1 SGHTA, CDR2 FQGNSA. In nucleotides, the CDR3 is TGTGCCAGCAGCCCAAACAGGGGTCGGAACAATGAGCAGTTCTTC. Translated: CASSPNRGRNNEQFF. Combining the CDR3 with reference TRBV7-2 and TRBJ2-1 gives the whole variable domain GAGVSQSPSNKVTEKGKDVELRCDPISGHTALYWYRQSLGQGLEFLIYFQGNSAPDKSGLPSDRFSAERTGGSVSTLTIQRTQQEDSAVYLCASSPNRGRNNEQFFGPGTRLTVL.

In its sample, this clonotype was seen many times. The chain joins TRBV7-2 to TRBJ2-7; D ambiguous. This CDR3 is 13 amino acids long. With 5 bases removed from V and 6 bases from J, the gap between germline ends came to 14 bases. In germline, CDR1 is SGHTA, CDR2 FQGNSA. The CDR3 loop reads CASSPLGGSEQYF. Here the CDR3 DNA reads TGTGCCAGCAGCCCCTTAGGTGGAAGCGAGCAGTACTTC. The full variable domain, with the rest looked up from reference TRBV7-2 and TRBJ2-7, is GAGVSQSPSNKVTEKGKDVELRCDPISGHTALYWYRQSLGQGLEFLIYFQGNSAPDKSGLPSDRFSAERTGGSVSTLTIQRTQQEDSAVYLCASSPLGGSEQYFGPGTRLTVT.

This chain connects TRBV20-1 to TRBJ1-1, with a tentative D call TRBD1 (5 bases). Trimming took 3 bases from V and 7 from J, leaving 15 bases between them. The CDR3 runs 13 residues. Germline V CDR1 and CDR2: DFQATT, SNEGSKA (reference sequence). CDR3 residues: CSARVYRDGEAFF. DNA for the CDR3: TGCAGTGCTAGGGTCTACCGGGACGGTGAAGCTTTCTTT.

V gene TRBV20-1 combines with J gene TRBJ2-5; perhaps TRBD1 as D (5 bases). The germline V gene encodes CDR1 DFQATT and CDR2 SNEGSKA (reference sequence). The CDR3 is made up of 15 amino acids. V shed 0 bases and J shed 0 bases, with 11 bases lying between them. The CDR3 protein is CSARDLKTDQETQYF. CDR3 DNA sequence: TGCAGTGCTAGAGATCTGAAGACAGACCAAGAGACCCAGTACTTC.

CDR3 nucleotides: TGTGCCAGCAGATTGGGACAGGGGTATCAGCCCCAGCATTTT. Translated, it gives CASRLGQGYQPQHF. V usage is TRBV6-2 or TRBV6-3 and J usage is TRBJ1-5; 10 bases are a match to TRBD1. The V gene end was trimmed by 6 bases and the J gene end by 5 bases; junction bases not matched to a gene: 4. The germline CDR1 and CDR2 sequences are MNHEY and SVGEGT. The CDR3 has 14 residues.

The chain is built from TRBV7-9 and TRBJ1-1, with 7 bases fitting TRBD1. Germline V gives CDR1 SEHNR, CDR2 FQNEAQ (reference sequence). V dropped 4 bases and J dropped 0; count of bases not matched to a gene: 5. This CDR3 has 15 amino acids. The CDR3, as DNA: TGTGCCAGCAGCTCGGACAGGACTATGAACACTGAAGCTTTCTTT. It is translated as CASSSDRTMNTEAFF.

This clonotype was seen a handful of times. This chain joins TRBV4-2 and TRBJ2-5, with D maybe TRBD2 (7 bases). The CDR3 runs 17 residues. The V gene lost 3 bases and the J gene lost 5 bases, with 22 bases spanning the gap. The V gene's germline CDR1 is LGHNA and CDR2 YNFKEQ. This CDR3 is CASSHDPPGGGLETQYF. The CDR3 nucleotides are TGTGCCAGCAGCCACGACCCTCCCGGCGGGGGCCTTGAGACCCAGTACTTC.

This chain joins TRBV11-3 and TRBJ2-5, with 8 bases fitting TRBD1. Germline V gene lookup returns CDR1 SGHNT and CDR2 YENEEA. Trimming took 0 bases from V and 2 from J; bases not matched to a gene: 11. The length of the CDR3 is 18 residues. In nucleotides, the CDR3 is TGTGCCAGCAGCTTAGATCTGCGGGGACAGGCCTTTCAAGAGACCCAGTACTTC. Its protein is CASSLDLRGQAFQETQYF.

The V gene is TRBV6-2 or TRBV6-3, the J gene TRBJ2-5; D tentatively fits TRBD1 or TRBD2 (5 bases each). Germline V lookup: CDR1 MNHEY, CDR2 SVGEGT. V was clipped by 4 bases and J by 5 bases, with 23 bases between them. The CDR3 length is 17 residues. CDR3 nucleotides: TGTGCCAGCAGTTCGACATCCGGGACGGGACGTTCGGAGACCCAGTACTTC. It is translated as CASSSTSGTGRSETQYF.

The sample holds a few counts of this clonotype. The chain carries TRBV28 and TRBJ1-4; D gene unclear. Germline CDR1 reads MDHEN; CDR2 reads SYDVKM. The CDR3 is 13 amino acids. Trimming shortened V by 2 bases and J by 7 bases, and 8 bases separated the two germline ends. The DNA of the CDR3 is TGTGCCAGCAGTTTAAGATGGGGTGAAAAACTGTTTTTT. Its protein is CASSLRWGEKLFF.

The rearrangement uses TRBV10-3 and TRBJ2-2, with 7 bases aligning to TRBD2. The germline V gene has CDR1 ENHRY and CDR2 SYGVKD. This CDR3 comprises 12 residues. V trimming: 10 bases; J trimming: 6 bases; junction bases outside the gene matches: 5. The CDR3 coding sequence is TGTGCCAGCGGCGGGAGCTCCGGGGAGCTGTTTTTT. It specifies CASGGSSGELFF.

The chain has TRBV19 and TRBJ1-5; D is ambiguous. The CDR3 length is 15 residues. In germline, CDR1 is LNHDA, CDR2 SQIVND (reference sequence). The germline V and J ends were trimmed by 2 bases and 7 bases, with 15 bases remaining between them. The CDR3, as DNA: TGTGCCAGTAGTATATTTTCCGAAGCTAGGCAGCCCCAGCATTTT. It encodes CASSIFSEARQPQHF. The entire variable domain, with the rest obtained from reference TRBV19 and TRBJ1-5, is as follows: DGGITQSPKYLFRKEGQNVTLSCEQNLNHDAMYWYRQDPGQGLRLIYYSQIVNDFQKGDIAEGYSVSREKKESFPLTVTSAQKNPTAFYLCASSIFSEARQPQHFGDGTRLSIL.

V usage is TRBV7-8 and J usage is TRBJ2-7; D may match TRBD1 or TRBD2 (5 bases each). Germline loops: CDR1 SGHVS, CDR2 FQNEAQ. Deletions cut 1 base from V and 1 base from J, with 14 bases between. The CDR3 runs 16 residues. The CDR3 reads CASSLGRDQRSYEQYF. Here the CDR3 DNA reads TGTGCCAGCAGCTTAGGCCGGGACCAACGATCCTACGAGCAGTACTTC.